This entry concerns a single T cell receptor beta chain. Its antigen is unknown. No qualities accompany the bases; no much larger clone lies one base away. CDR1 and CDR2 are read off the germline V gene (reference sequence) as LNHDA and SQIVND. V lost 1 base and J lost 5 bases; the stretch between them is 9 bases long. There are 15 amino acids in the CDR3, from cysteine to phenylalanine inclusive. The read is trimmed to its CDR3 DNA, 45 bases read in frame from base 1. These data come from a study of blood T cell repertoires in COVID-19 (dated by TCRdb to between 2020 and 2021). Regarding the complete study: The collaborator samples originated in the United States, Italy and Spain and spanned the acute and convalescent phases of COVID-19. The prospective study material was composed of cDNA or gDNA derived from T cells, B-cell-depleted T cells, or PBMCs. The dataset comprised deeply sampled blood TCRbeta repertoires from subjects exposed to, actively infected with, or recovered from COVID-19. The repertoires were released in a freely available public database intended as a resource for research on the immune response to SARS-CoV-2. Samples came from the ongoing ImmuneRACE study (first 160 participants) plus 1,254 subjects from 6 global collaborators. Sample metadata almost always included a de-identified subject ID, COVID-19 status, age in years and sex. Where available, HLA class I and class II types were taken from metadata supplied by the sample provider and were not determined by assay-based typing.

The collaborating institutions used their own protocols to collect whole blood in K2EDTA tubes. For TCRbeta analysis, collaborators shipped samples in one of three forms: frozen whole blood, isolated PBMCs, or DNA extracted from either of those sample types. TCRbeta CDR3 regions were amplified from genomic DNA using the immunoSEQ Assay, a bias-controlled multiplex PCR. The original pipeline was this. The number of nucleated cells in each sample was estimated from the amplification of reference gene primers within the assay. Sequence reads were collapsed and filtered to measure the absolute abundance of every unique TCRbeta CDR3 rearrangement. For each sample, productive Simpson clonality was calculated as the square root of Simpson's diversity index across productive rearrangements. This immuneACCESS table, as held by TCRdb, lists in-frame sequences with V and J called but not all clones. Of the missing ones, under half trace to an unresolved V gene in checked studies; the others have no known cause. V, J and clone size are taken as reported in that table, and D and trimming were inferred from the DNA itself. This sample has 200,000 to 300,000 clones in its table, and roughly 80% of those were observed once. Around 6.8% of the sample is in the top ten clones.

General study outcomes and caveats: The quantity of clinical and demographic metadata differed by source and by participant and was supplied without curation.

Recombination joined TRBV19 with TRBJ1-6; a weak D assignment points to TRBD1 (5 bases agree). The sequencing input was peripheral blood. This TCR derives from a woman aged 60 to 75 with active or convalescent COVID-19. The nucleotide sequence is TGTGCCAGTAGTATAGGGGTACAGGATAATTCACCCCTCCACTTT. Protein translation: CASSIGVQDNSPLHF.